This passage covers 28 T cell receptor beta chains from one sample sequenced in a study of T cell clonality in common variable immunodeficiency. General study results and limits: Fewer deletions and N-nucleotide insertions were reportedly seen in common variable immunodeficiency TCR beta sequences.

Repertoires were generated with immunoSEQ multiplex PCR, while TCRdb's copy carries only in-frame clones and drops some. The repertoire has about 19,000 clones, none seen only once; the ten largest take 6% to 8.5%. Antigens for these TCRs are unknown. The sequencing input was peripheral blood mononuclear cells. Receptor source: a human donor with common variable immunodeficiency.

Note on this clone: The read gets to within 3 residues of the CDR3 end, and the germline J gene fills in the rest. The genes are TRBV7-6 and TRBJ2-5; TRBD1 matches at 8 bases. The germline CDR1 and CDR2 sequences are SGHVS and FNYEAQ. V shed 5 bases, J shed 2 bases, and the junction held 7 bases outside the gene matches. This CDR3 comprises 15 residues. The CDR3 here is CASSRQGPPQETQYF. The sequenced part of the CDR3 DNA is TGTGCCAGCAGCCGACAGGGGCCCCCTCAAGAGACC.

This clone was recorded a few times. The sequenced fragment ends 3 residues before the CDR3 boundary, so the rest is inferred from the germline J gene. The chain combines TRBV19 with TRBJ1-3; D is possibly TRBD1 (5 bases). The CDR3 covers 14 residues. CDR1 and CDR2 (germline): LNHDA, SQIVND (reference sequence). V shed 3 bases and J shed 2 bases, with 8 bases lying between them. CDR3 DNA (partial): TGTGCCAGTAGTATTGGCAGGGCTGGAAACACC. The encoded protein is CASSIGRAGNT. The full-length CDR3 reads as CASSIGRAGNTIYF.

For this clone: Read coverage stops 3 residues before the CDR3 terminus; the germline J gene supplies the remainder. V usage is TRBV30 and J usage is TRBJ2-7; D gene unclear. Germline V gene sequence: CDR1 GTSNPN, CDR2 SVGIG (reference sequence). V was trimmed by 3 bases and J by 4 bases, leaving 7 bases between them. This CDR3 contains 11 residues. The sequenced CDR3 bases are TGTGCCTGGAGGGTAAGGTACGAG. It codes for CAWRVRYE. The CDR3 in full is CAWRVRYEQYF.

Comments on this clone: Coverage ceases 3 residues before the CDR3 finishes, and the germline J gene fills in the end. The same CDR3 is also encoded by other DNA sequences in this sample. The V and J genes are TRBV19 and TRBJ1-5; 7 nucleotides line up with TRBD1. Losses at the gene ends were 3 bases for V and 7 bases for J; bases not matched to a gene: 6. Germline V lookup: CDR1 LNHDA, CDR2 SQIVND (reference sequence). The CDR3 runs to 14 residues. The part of the CDR3 DNA that was read is TGTGCCAGTAGTATCAGGGGGGCAGGCCAGCCC. Translating it yields CASSIRGAGQP. The full CDR3 sequence reads CASSIRGAGQPQHF. Combining the CDR3 with reference TRBV19 and TRBJ1-5 gives the whole variable domain DGGITQSPKYLFRKEGQNVTLSCEQNLNHDAMYWYRQDPGQGLRLIYYSQIVNDFQKGDIAEGYSVSREKKESFPLTVTSAQKNPTAFYLCASSIRGAGQPQHFGDGTRLSIL.

As to this clone: The sequence runs out 3 residues before the end of the CDR3; the remainder is reconstructed from the germline J gene. This chain links TRBV7-3 with TRBJ1-6, with a weak D call TRBD1 (6 bases). Germline CDR1 is SGHTA and CDR2 is FQGTGA. The CDR3 consists of 15 residues. The V end was cut by 2 bases, the J end by 5 bases, with 10 bases between. The CDR3 bases that were read are TGTGCCAGCAGCTTAGTGGGGGCTAATAATTCACCC. This gives the protein CASSLVGANNSP. The CDR3 in full is CASSLVGANNSPLHF.

With respect to this clone: The CDR3 goes on 3 residues after the read ends, and that part is filled in from the germline J gene. The gene calls are TRBV7-6 and TRBJ2-7; TRBD1 matches 12 bases. The CDR3 spans 15 residues. Looked up from germline, CDR1 is SGHVS and CDR2 is FNYEAQ. V shed 5 bases and J 5 bases; nucleotides not matched to a gene: 7. The sequenced part of the CDR3 DNA is TGTGCCAGCAGCCGAGCGGGACAGGGGGCCAACGAG. It yields the protein CASSRAGQGANE. The CDR3 reads in full as CASSRAGQGANEQYF.

Turning to this clone: The observed sequence ends 3 residues before the CDR3 terminus, with the missing tail filled in from the germline J gene. The rearrangement joins TRBV6-2 or TRBV6-3 to TRBJ1-2; TRBD1 agrees at 10 bases. CDR1 and CDR2 from the germline V gene are MNHEY and SVGEGT. V trimming: 6 bases; J trimming: 4 bases; junction bases outside the gene matches: 8. CDR3 length: 15 amino acids. CDR3 loop: CASSRQGARSYGYTF. The CDR3 bases that were read are TGTGCCAGCAGCCGACAGGGGGCGCGGAGCTATGGC.

This clone appeared many times. The missing CDR3 end, 3 residues past where the read stops, is filled in from the germline J gene. V and J are TRBV5-1 and TRBJ2-3; TRBD2 agrees at 14 bases. Germline V gene sequence: CDR1 SGHRS, CDR2 YFSETQ. V lost 5 bases to trimming and J lost 8 bases; unmatched junction nucleotides: 7. The CDR3 runs to 15 residues. The DNA read from the CDR3 is TGCGCCAGCAGTACGACTAGCGGGGGGGCTGTTACG. This gives the protein CASSTTSGGAVT. The CDR3 as a whole reads CASSTTSGGAVTQYF.

This clone was found many times. The CDR3 is cut off 3 residues early in the read; its end comes from the germline J gene. The chain combines TRBV7-9 with TRBJ1-1; D call uncertain. Looked up from germline, CDR1 is SEHNR and CDR2 is FQNEAQ (reference sequence). This CDR3 has 14 residues. V dropped 0 bases and J dropped 1 base, with 6 bases sitting between them. The part of the CDR3 DNA that was read is TGTGCCAGCAGCTTAGCGATAGCGAACACTGAA. Translated, it gives CASSLAIANTE. The CDR3 in full is CASSLAIANTEAFF.

The sequenced part of the CDR3 DNA is TGTGCCAGTAGTATACGTGCGGGAGCGTCCGGCGAG. Residues: CASSIRAGASGE. The whole CDR3 protein reads CASSIRAGASGEQYF. V and J are TRBV19 and TRBJ2-7; TRBD2 matches 7 bases. The read terminates 3 residues before the CDR3 end, so the remaining end is supplied by the germline J gene. The CDR3 spans 15 residues. CDR1 LNHDA and CDR2 SQIVND come from the germline V gene (reference sequence). Trimming took 2 bases from V and 6 from J; bases not matched to a gene: 10. Variable domain in full (rest from reference TRBV19 and TRBJ2-7): DGGITQSPKYLFRKEGQNVTLSCEQNLNHDAMYWYRQDPGQGLRLIYYSQIVNDFQKGDIAEGYSVSREKKESFPLTVTSAQKNPTAFYLCASSIRAGASGEQYFGPGTRLTVT.

This clone was observed many times. The CDR3 end falls 3 residues outside the read, so it is completed with the germline J gene. The chain recombines TRBV5-1 with TRBJ1-1, with D tentatively TRBD1 (5 bases). Germline CDR1 is SGHRS and CDR2 is YFSETQ. The CDR3 length is 13 residues. Incomplete CDR3 DNA: TGCGCCAGCAGCTTGGAGGGGCAGGTCGCA. This codes for CASSLEGQVA. The full CDR3 protein reads CASSLEGQVAAFF.

This clone was observed many times. The sequenced CDR3 bases are TGTGCCAGCAGCTCGATGGACAGGGGGTTCTACGAG. Amino acids: CASSSMDRGFYE. The whole CDR3 is CASSSMDRGFYEQYF. This rearrangement joins TRBV7-9 to TRBJ2-7; 10 bases fit TRBD1. The DNA ends 3 residues before the CDR3 does, and the rest of the CDR3 is filled in from the germline J gene. CDR3 size: 15 residues. Trimming at V came to 4 bases and at J to 3 bases, leaving 6 bases not matched to a gene. CDR1 and CDR2 from the germline V gene are SEHNR and FQNEAQ (reference sequence).

The sequenced CDR3 bases are TGTGCCAGCAGCCAGGGACAGGGTCGAGAAAAA. Translation gives CASSQGQGREK. The full CDR3 sequence reads CASSQGQGREKLFF. V usage is TRBV7-9 and J usage is TRBJ1-4; 9 nucleotides align to TRBD1. The CDR3 is cut off 3 residues early in the read; its end comes from the germline J gene. Germline V gene sequence: CDR1 SEHNR, CDR2 FQNEAQ (reference sequence). The CDR3 length is 14 residues. J was trimmed by 8 bases and V by 5 bases; bases with no gene match: 6. The full variable domain, with the rest looked up from reference TRBV7-9 and TRBJ1-4, is DTGVSQNPRHKITKRGQNVTFRCDPISEHNRLYWYRQTLGQGPEFLTYFQNEAQLEKSRLLSDRFSAERPKGSFSTLEIQRTEQGDSAMYLCASSQGQGREKLFFGSGTQLSVL.

This clone was seen a few times. Coverage ceases 3 residues before the CDR3 finishes, and the germline J gene fills in the end. The J gene is TRBJ2-7, the V gene TRBV5-8; 7 bases fit TRBD1. CDR1 and CDR2 (germline): SGHTS, YDEGEE. V trimming: 4 bases; J trimming: 4 bases; junction bases outside the gene matches: 5. The CDR3 totals 13 residues. The CDR3 here is CASSPQDRYEQYF. The sequenced part of the CDR3 DNA is TGTGCCAGCAGCCCCCAGGACAGGTACGAG. The variable domain in full, with the rest retrieved from reference TRBV5-8 and TRBJ2-7, is EAGVTQSPTHLIKTRGQQATLRCSPISGHTSVYWYQQALGLGLQFLLWYDEGEERNRGNFPPRFSGRQFPNYSSELNVNALELEDSALYLCASSPQDRYEQYFGPGTRLTVT.

This clone was counted ten times or more. The sequence runs out 3 residues before the end of the CDR3; the remainder is reconstructed from the germline J gene. The chain carries TRBV30 and TRBJ1-6; 7 bases are shared with TRBD1. V lost 4 bases to trimming and J lost 6 bases; unmatched junction nucleotides: 3. This CDR3 contains 13 residues. Germline V gene data show CDR1 as GTSNPN and CDR2 as SVGIG (reference sequence). The chain's CDR3 is CAWMGQPNSPLHF. The DNA read from the CDR3 is TGTGCCTGGATGGGACAGCCTAATTCACCC.

About this clone itself: The read is 3 residues too short to cover the CDR3 end, so that end is filled in from the germline J gene. V gene TRBV20-1 combines with J gene TRBJ1-5; D is perhaps TRBD1 (6 bases). Per the germline V gene, CDR1 is DFQATT and CDR2 is SNEGSKA (reference sequence). The CDR3 contains 14 residues. With 4 bases removed from V and 2 bases from J, the gap between germline ends came to 12 bases. Incomplete CDR3 DNA: TGCAGTGCTACACAGGGACGCGGCAATCAGCCC. This codes for CSATQGRGNQP. The whole CDR3 reads CSATQGRGNQPQHF.

This clone was counted ten times or more. With the read ending 3 residues before the CDR3 end, the germline J gene is used to fill in that end. The rearrangement links TRBV2 to TRBJ1-6; 9 bases map to TRBD1. With 6 bases clipped from V and 7 bases from J, the junction kept 7 bases outside the gene matches. From germline, CDR1 is SNHLY and CDR2 FYNNEI. CDR3 length: 15 residues. CDR3 region: CASSPDRGKNSPLHF. The CDR3 DNA, read in part, is TGTGCCAGCAGCCCTGACAGGGGGAAGAATTCACCC.

Many counts were recorded for this clone. The sequence runs out 3 residues before the end of the CDR3; the remainder is reconstructed from the germline J gene. V gene TRBV18 combines with J gene TRBJ2-2; 8 bases map to TRBD1. V was pared by 2 bases and J by 6 bases, with 8 bases of the junction left unmatched. This CDR3 contains 16 residues. Germline CDR1 reads KGHSH; CDR2 reads LQKENI. The part of the CDR3 DNA that was read is TGTGCCAGCTCACCAATGGAGCAGGGGGCGTCCGGGGAG. Its protein product is CASSPMEQGASGE. The whole CDR3 protein reads CASSPMEQGASGELFF.

This clone was detected ten times or more. The read falls 3 residues short of the CDR3 end, and the missing part is taken from the germline J gene. Other DNA sequences in this sample translate to the same CDR3. The chain recombines TRBV29-1 with TRBJ2-4; maybe TRBD1 (6 bases). The CDR3 length is 14 residues. The germline V and J ends were trimmed by 6 bases and 7 bases, with 19 bases remaining between them. Per germline, CDR1 SQVTM and CDR2 ANQGSEA. The CDR3 bases that were read are TGCAGCGTACTCGGGACACCTGAGGGGAACATT. Translating gives CSVLGTPEGNI. Given in full, the CDR3 is CSVLGTPEGNIQYF.

This clone rates as medium-sized. The read gets to within 3 residues of the CDR3 end, and the germline J gene fills in the rest. The chain is built from TRBV11-1 and TRBJ2-3; tentative D call: TRBD2 (6 bases). V lost 6 bases and J 4 bases, leaving 14 bases between the germline ends. Per germline, CDR1 SGHAT and CDR2 FQDESV (reference sequence). This CDR3 comprises 14 residues. The sequenced CDR3 bases are TGTGCCAGCAGGCAGAGCTGGGGGGCAGATACG. This codes for CASRQSWGADT. The complete CDR3 protein is CASRQSWGADTQYF.

This clone is classed as medium-sized. Coverage ceases 3 residues before the CDR3 finishes, and the germline J gene fills in the end. The chain employs TRBV20-1 and TRBJ2-1, with D maybe TRBD2 (5 bases). This CDR3 region has 13 residues. V was shortened by 1 base and J by 9 bases, with 13 bases between the two germline ends. Germline CDR1 and CDR2: DFQATT and SNEGSKA (reference sequence). The DNA read from the CDR3 is TGCAGTGCTAGAGTAGGCGGGTCGCTTGAG. Amino acid sequence: CSARVGGSLE. The full CDR3 protein reads CSARVGGSLEQFF.

This clone was seen a handful of times. The read ends 3 residues early relative to the CDR3; the germline J gene fills the gap. The chain combines TRBV20-1 with TRBJ2-7; 8 bases map to TRBD1. Germline CDR1 and CDR2: DFQATT and SNEGSKA (reference sequence). The CDR3 is 14 amino acids. Trimming at V came to 3 bases and at J to 3 bases, leaving 7 bases not matched to a gene. The DNA read from the CDR3 is TGCAGTGCTAGGTCCGGACAGGGTCACTACGAG. It translates to CSARSGQGHYE. From start to end, the CDR3 is CSARSGQGHYEQYF.

This clone was observed a handful of times. The read ends 3 residues before the CDR3 terminus; that terminus is restored from the germline J gene. The chain uses TRBV5-4 and TRBJ1-6; weak D call: TRBD1 (5 bases). V dropped 5 bases and J dropped 4 bases, with 16 bases sitting between them. CDR1 is SGHNT, CDR2 YYREEE, per germline (reference sequence). The CDR3 contains 16 residues. The CDR3 sequence is CASRDGGTSYNSPLHF. The covered CDR3 bases are TGTGCCAGCAGGGACGGGGGGACCTCTTATAATTCACCC.

The table lists this clone with a few counts. The missing CDR3 end, 3 residues past where the read stops, is filled in from the germline J gene. This sequence joins TRBV20-1 and TRBJ2-7, with a weak D call TRBD2 (5 bases). V lost 5 bases, J lost 6 bases, and 14 bases lay in between. Germline V CDR1 and CDR2: DFQATT, SNEGSKA (reference sequence). The CDR3 is 12 residues long. The DNA read from the CDR3 is TGCAGTGCTCTACCACTAGTTCCCGAG. Encoded protein: CSALPLVPE. The CDR3, in full, reads CSALPLVPEQYF.

The sample holds many counts of this clone. The CDR3 goes on 3 residues after the read ends, and that part is filled in from the germline J gene. The V and J genes are TRBV15 and TRBJ2-3, with D tentatively TRBD2 (7 bases). This CDR3 has 16 residues. The V and J ends lost 1 base and 4 bases respectively, with 15 bases between them. Germline V gene sequence: CDR1 LNHNV, CDR2 YYDKDF (reference sequence). The CDR3 loop reads CATSRASGGGSDTQYF. CDR3 DNA (partial): TGTGCCACCAGCAGAGCTAGCGGAGGGGGATCAGATACG.

This clone was seen more than once but under ten times. The DNA ends 3 residues before the CDR3 does, and the rest of the CDR3 is filled in from the germline J gene. This chain links TRBV6-2 or TRBV6-3 with TRBJ1-2; TRBD1 agrees at 8 bases. This CDR3 spans 11 amino acids. CDR1 and CDR2 (germline): MNHEY, SVGEGT. The sequenced part of the CDR3 DNA is TGTGCCAGCAGAGACAGGGGCGGC. Protein sequence: CASRDRGG. The complete CDR3 reads CASRDRGGYTF.

Only a few counts were recorded for this clone. Read data end 3 residues before the CDR3 end; the end is taken from the germline J gene. J is TRBJ1-1 and V is TRBV20-1; D possibly corresponds to TRBD1 (5 bases). The germline V and J ends were trimmed by 3 bases and 0 bases, with 8 bases remaining between them. CDR1 and CDR2 (germline): DFQATT, SNEGSKA (reference sequence). The CDR3 is made up of 13 amino acids. CDR3 sequence: CSARDTMNTEAFF. The part of the CDR3 DNA that was read is TGCAGTGCTAGGGACACCATGAACACTGAA.

This clone was observed a handful of times. The CDR3 goes on 3 residues after the read ends, and that part is filled in from the germline J gene. V gene TRBV19 combines with J gene TRBJ1-2, with TRBD1 identical over 10 bases. This CDR3 region has 14 residues. Unmatched junction bases numbered 7, after V lost 6 bases and J lost 6 bases. From germline, CDR1 is LNHDA and CDR2 SQIVND (reference sequence). CDR3 DNA (partial): TGTGCCAGTAGCTCGGGGACAGGGGTACATGGC. Encoded protein: CASSSGTGVHG. The entire CDR3 reads CASSSGTGVHGYTF. The whole variable domain, remainder taken from reference TRBV19 and TRBJ1-2, is DGGITQSPKYLFRKEGQNVTLSCEQNLNHDAMYWYRQDPGQGLRLIYYSQIVNDFQKGDIAEGYSVSREKKESFPLTVTSAQKNPTAFYLCASSSGTGVHGYTFGSGTRLTVV.